Listed below are T cell receptor beta chains from one sample, sequenced in a study of monozygotic twins with inflammatory bowel disease. Reanalyzing the 5' RACE reads, TCRdb keeps one entry per CDR3 protein, without DNA. This table holds about 380,000 distinct CDR3 sequences. The sequencing sample was made of blood. The receptors shown here come from a human donor with ulcerative colitis or Crohn's disease, or a healthy co-twin of an affected twin (not recorded which). Both conserved end residues are part of each CDR3.

J gene,V gene,CDR3 protein
TRBJ1-5,TRBV19,CASSTTGGEPQHF
TRBJ2-3,TRBV5-1,CASSILGGGARDTQYF
TRBJ2-7,TRBV19,CASSFAGNYEQYF
TRBJ2-3,TRBV20-1,CSPESQRGSTDTQYF
TRBJ2-2,TRBV6-4,CASSDGGYLDTGELFF
TRBJ2-6,TRBV5-1,CASYQDSGANVLTF
TRBJ2-7,TRBV12-3/TRBV12-4,CASTYGRGGSYEQYF
TRBJ2-3,TRBV7-2,CASSQDPRSDTQYF
TRBJ1-1,TRBV6-2/TRBV6-3,CASSPPWYAEAFF
TRBJ2-1,TRBV9,CASSVDGRGSSPYNEQFF
TRBJ1-5,TRBV15,CATSTWDSRNQPQHF
TRBJ2-7,TRBV28,CASSSLTQGRRYEQYF
TRBJ2-3,TRBV11-2,CASSGGRRTDTQYF
TRBJ1-4,TRBV7-9,CASSLGQGPNEKLFF
TRBJ1-2,TRBV7-2,CASAKQGGNYGYTF
TRBJ2-1,TRBV7-6,CASSQSGSVRGEQFF
TRBJ2-5,TRBV5-6,CASRGAGREETQYF
TRBJ1-2,TRBV6-2/TRBV6-3,CASSLALGNGYTF
TRBJ2-1,TRBV20-1,CSAPSLVSGYVNEQFF
TRBJ2-5,TRBV4-2,CASSQAQVLAGTQETQYF
TRBJ1-1,TRBV6-1,CASILTGGRTEAFF
TRBJ2-5,TRBV4-1,CASSHPSGDPNGPQYF
TRBJ2-1,TRBV18,CASRDSDNEQFF
TRBJ2-1,TRBV20-1,CSARMRTGVHEQFF
TRBJ2-3,TRBV7-6,CASSLLSFVDNERDTQYF
TRBJ2-1,TRBV2,CASSEWGSPLAGEQFF
TRBJ1-2,TRBV6-1,CASSARAGAVLGYTF
TRBJ2-7,TRBV7-9,CASRPGTAASYEQYF
TRBJ2-5,TRBV7-2,CASSLGARQETQYF
TRBJ2-3,TRBV24-1,CATSDPDGTDTQYF
TRBJ2-5,TRBV5-4,CASSLPWRQETQYF
TRBJ1-6,TRBV3-1,CASSGTDNSPLHF
TRBJ2-3,TRBV12-3/TRBV12-4,CASSFYGGAGDTQYF
TRBJ2-3,TRBV4-3,CASSQDSGAGSTDTQYF